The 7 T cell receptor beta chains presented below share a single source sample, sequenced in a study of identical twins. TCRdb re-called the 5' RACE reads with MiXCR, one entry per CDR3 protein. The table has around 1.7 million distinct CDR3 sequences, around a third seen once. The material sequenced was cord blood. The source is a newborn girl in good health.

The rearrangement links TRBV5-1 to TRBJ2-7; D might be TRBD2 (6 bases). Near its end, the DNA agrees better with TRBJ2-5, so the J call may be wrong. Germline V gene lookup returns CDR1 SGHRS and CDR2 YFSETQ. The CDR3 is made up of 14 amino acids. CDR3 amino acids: CASSFGGIEETQYF. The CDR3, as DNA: TGCGCCAGCAGCTTTGGAGGGATCGAAGAGACCCAGTACTTC.

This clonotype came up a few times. The CDR3 nucleotides are TGTGCCAGGGGGCGTTACAATGAGCAGTTCTTC. This codes for CARGRYNEQFF. The chain links TRBV10-3 to TRBJ2-1; a weak D match, TRBD1 (6 bases). The ends were cut back, 10 bases at V and 4 bases at J, with 8 bases in the middle. This CDR3 has 11 amino acids. Germline V gene lookup returns CDR1 ENHRY and CDR2 SYGVKD.

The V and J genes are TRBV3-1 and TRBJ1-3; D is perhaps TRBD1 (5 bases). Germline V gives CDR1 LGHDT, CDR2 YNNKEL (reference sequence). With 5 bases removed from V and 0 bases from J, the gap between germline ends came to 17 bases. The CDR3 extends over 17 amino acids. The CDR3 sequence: CASSEGSGDGSGNTIYF. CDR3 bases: TGTGCCAGCAGCGAAGGGTCGGGGGACGGCTCTGGAAACACCATATATTTT.

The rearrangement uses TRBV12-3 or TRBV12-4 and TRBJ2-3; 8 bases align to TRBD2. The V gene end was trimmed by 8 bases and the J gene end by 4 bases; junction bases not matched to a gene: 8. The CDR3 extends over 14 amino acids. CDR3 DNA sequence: TGTGCCAGCCAACGAGCGGGGGCCGCAGATACGCAGTATTTT. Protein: CASQRAGAADTQYF.

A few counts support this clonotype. Here the CDR3 reads CSVVGMYGYTF. The CDR3 DNA reads TGCAGCGTGGTGGGGATGTATGGCTACACCTTC. V gene TRBV29-1 combines with J gene TRBJ1-2, with no clear D. This CDR3 region has 11 residues. Germline V gives CDR1 SQVTM, CDR2 ANQGSEA. With 6 bases removed from V and 5 bases from J, the gap between germline ends came to 10 bases.

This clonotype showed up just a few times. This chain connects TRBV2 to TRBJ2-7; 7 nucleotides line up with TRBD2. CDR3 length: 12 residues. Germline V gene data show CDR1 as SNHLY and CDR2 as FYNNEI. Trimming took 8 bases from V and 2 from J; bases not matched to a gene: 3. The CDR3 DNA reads TGTGCCAGCGGGACTATAGCCTACGAGCAGTACTTC. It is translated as CASGTIAYEQYF. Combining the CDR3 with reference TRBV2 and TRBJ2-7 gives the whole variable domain EPEVTQTPSHQVTQMGQEVILRCVPISNHLYFYWYRQILGQKVEFLVSFYNNEISEKSEIFDDQFSVERPDGSNFTLKIRSTKLEDSAMYFCASGTIAYEQYFGPGTRLTVT.

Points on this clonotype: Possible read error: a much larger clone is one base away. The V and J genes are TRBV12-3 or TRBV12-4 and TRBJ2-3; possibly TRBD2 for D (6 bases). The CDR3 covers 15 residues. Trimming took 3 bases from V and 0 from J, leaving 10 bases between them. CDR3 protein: CASSFPRGSTDTQYF. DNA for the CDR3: TGTGCCAGCAGTTTCCCGCGGGGTAGCACAGATACGCAGTATTTT.